A single sample is the source of the 6 T cell receptor beta chains below, sequenced in a study of vaccination effects on CD4 cells after COVID-19. Before any sequencing was done, the ViraFEST assay used viral peptide pools to expand antigen-specific CD4+ T cells. Cells that had been cultured for 10 days were the source of isolated CD4+ T cells. The person had a PCR-confirmed SARS-CoV-2 infection during March to December 2020. The protocol was immunoSEQ multiplex PCR, while the TCRdb copy is restricted to in-frame clones and leaves out a portion. The sample comprises 60,000 to 75,000 clones, around 70% of which are singletons, and about 5% rests with the top ten. Antigen specificity for these receptors is unknown. This specimen was CD4+ T cells from PBMCs cultured with HIV peptides, taken before COVID-19 vaccination. Noted subset: HIV-1 Nef peptide pool negative control/reference culture. These TCRs come from a human donor who had a prior SARS-CoV-2 infection.

J is TRBJ1-1 and V is TRBV7-2; unclear D gene. The CDR3 extends over 13 amino acids. V was shortened by 5 bases and J by 3 bases, with 10 bases between the two germline ends. Germline V gene sequence: CDR1 SGHTA, CDR2 FQGNSA. The CDR3 nucleotides are TGTGCCAGCAGCCCTAGACGGTACACTGAAGCTTTCTTT. This translates into CASSPRRYTEAFF.

The chain is built from TRBV5-1 and TRBJ2-1; D uncertain. Looked up from germline, CDR1 is SGHRS and CDR2 is YFSETQ. Trimming stripped 1 base from V and 1 base from J, with 12 bases between. This CDR3 comprises 16 residues. CDR3 residues: CASSLSGFPSYNEQFF. CDR3 in DNA: TGCGCCAGCAGCTTGTCTGGCTTCCCTTCCTACAATGAGCAGTTCTTC.

The chain is built from TRBV5-4 and TRBJ2-3, with D hard to call. Germline assignment: CDR1 SGHNT and CDR2 YYREEE (reference sequence). Trimming took off 2 bases at V and 6 bases at J, with 10 bases between the two ends. CDR3 length: 13 residues. This chain's CDR3 is CASSFALTDTQYF. The CDR3, as DNA: TGTGCCAGCAGCTTCGCACTCACCGATACGCAGTATTTT. The full variable domain, its missing parts supplied by reference TRBV5-4 and TRBJ2-3, is ETGVTQSPTHLIKTRGQQVTLRCSSQSGHNTVSWYQQALGQGPQFIFQYYREEENGRGNFPPRFSGLQFPNYSSELNVNALELDDSALYLCASSFALTDTQYFGPGTRLTVL.

The chain has TRBV3-1 (or the pseudogene TRBV3-2) and TRBJ2-3; D gene unclear. In germline, CDR1 is LGHDT, CDR2 YNNKEL (reference sequence). The CDR3 consists of 16 residues. Between the trimmed V and J ends, which lost 4 bases and 4 bases, there was a span of 18 bases. As DNA, the CDR3 is TGTGCCAGCAGCCCGACACTCTATTCTTCTGCAGATACGCAGTATTTT. It is translated as CASSPTLYSSADTQYF.

This clone has a handful of counts. The gene calls are TRBV5-4 and TRBJ1-1; 7 bases map to TRBD1. The CDR3 has 17 amino acids. Germline values: CDR1 SGHNT, CDR2 YYREEE (reference sequence). With V trimmed by 0 bases and J by 4 bases, 12 bases remained unmatched. CDR3 loop: CASSLVIARGSGTEAFF. CDR3 sequence (DNA): TGTGCCAGCAGCTTGGTCATCGCCAGGGGGTCTGGCACTGAAGCTTTCTTT.

This clone was counted between two and nine times. The V call is TRBV18, the J call TRBJ2-3; tentative D call: TRBD1 (5 bases). The CDR3 extends over 13 amino acids. Looked up from germline, CDR1 is KGHSH and CDR2 is LQKENI. Trimming left V 5 bases short and J 2 bases short, with 8 bases between. CDR3 nucleotide sequence: TGTGCCAGCTCAACGACAGTCACAGATACGCAGTATTTT. Translation: CASSTTVTDTQYF.